One and the same sample provided the 28 T cell receptor beta chains below, sequenced in a study of cytomegalovirus exposure and HLA in healthy donors. The PCR used 60 Vbeta and 13 Jbeta primers. Profiled with immunoSEQ multiplex PCR; TCRdb holds only in-frame clones, not every one. Of fewer than 200,000 clones in the sample, roughly 87% were seen once. Sequencing used PBMCs. These receptor sequences come from a girl in the first two years of life in good health and CMV-seronegative.

CDR3 loop: CASSLSRALRSPLHF. DNA of the CDR3: TGCGCCAGCAGCTTGTCGCGGGCGTTGAGGTCACCCCTCCACTTT. The V call is TRBV5-1, the J call TRBJ1-6, with no clear D. Germline V gene data show CDR1 as SGHRS and CDR2 as YFSETQ. CDR3 size: 15 residues. Trimming pared 1 base from V and 10 bases from J, leaving 15 bases between.

V gene TRBV30 combines with J gene TRBJ2-7, with TRBD1 as a possible D gene (5 bases). The CDR3 has 13 residues. Germline CDR1 is GTSNPN and CDR2 is SVGIG (reference sequence). V was pared by 0 bases and J by 2 bases, with 8 bases between. CDR3 sequence: CAWSVTRAYEQYF. CDR3 coding DNA: TGTGCCTGGAGTGTAACCAGGGCCTACGAGCAGTACTTC.

CDR3 coding DNA: TGCGCCAGCAGCCGGGTAGCGGGAGGCACTCACCCCTACGAGCAGTACTTC. This translates into CASSRVAGGTHPYEQYF. The chain uses TRBV4-1 and TRBJ2-7, with TRBD2 matching 10 bases. J gave up 2 bases and V 4 bases, and 11 bases lay outside the gene matches. Germline CDR1 and CDR2: MGHRA and YSYEKL. The CDR3 length is 17 residues.

The V call is TRBV30, the J call TRBJ2-1; tentative D call: TRBD1 (6 bases). The V and J ends lost 5 bases and 5 bases respectively, with 13 bases between them. CDR3 length equals 13 residues. CDR1 is GTSNPN, CDR2 SVGIG, per germline (reference sequence). The CDR3 sequence: CAWCPQGNNEQFF. The DNA of the CDR3 is TGTGCCTGGTGTCCACAGGGAAACAATGAGCAGTTCTTC.

The gene calls are TRBV7-9 and TRBJ2-7; perhaps TRBD1 as D (5 bases). The CDR3 consists of 13 residues. The V gene's germline CDR1 is SEHNR and CDR2 FQNEAQ (reference sequence). The V end lost 4 bases, the J end lost 4 bases, and 11 bases lay between the germline ends. The CDR3 sequence is CASSSLQAYEQYF. Here the CDR3 DNA reads TGTGCCAGCAGCTCTCTACAGGCTTACGAGCAGTACTTC.

The chain recombines TRBV27 with TRBJ2-1, with D unresolved. The germline CDR1 and CDR2 sequences are MNHEY and SMNVEV (reference sequence). This CDR3 region has 15 residues. With 2 bases removed from V and 4 bases from J, the gap between germline ends came to 12 bases. CDR3 amino acids: CASSLVRSVYNEQFF. The CDR3 DNA sequence: TGTGCCAGCAGTTTAGTCCGGTCCGTATACAATGAGCAGTTCTTC.

V and J are TRBV6-1 and TRBJ1-2; a possible D gene is TRBD1 (6 bases). Looked up from germline, CDR1 is MNHNS and CDR2 is SASEGT. The CDR3 spans 15 residues. V lost 0 bases, J lost 4 bases, and 12 bases lay in between. CDR3 bases: TGTGCCAGCAGTGAAGCGTCCAGGGGTACCTATGGCTACACCTTC. Translation: CASSEASRGTYGYTF.

V usage is TRBV6-5 and J usage is TRBJ2-2, with a tentative D call TRBD2 (6 bases). Per the germline V gene, CDR1 is MNHEY and CDR2 is SVGAGI. This CDR3 contains 15 residues. V lost 6 bases, J lost 2 bases, and 13 bases lay in between. CDR3 DNA sequence: TGTGCCAGCAGCGGCGGGGCGAGTAACACCGGGGAGCTGTTTTTT. Its protein is CASSGGASNTGELFF.

Of note for this clone: Other nucleotide sequences from this sample produce the same CDR3. The CDR3, as DNA: TGCGCCAGCAGCCGAACAGGGGGCTTCGAGACCCAGTACTTC. Translation gives CASSRTGGFETQYF. V and J are TRBV4-1 and TRBJ2-5, with TRBD1 matching 9 bases. Germline lookup yields CDR1 MGHRA and CDR2 YSYEKL. The V and J ends lost 4 bases and 5 bases, in that order; junction bases with no gene match: 5. CDR3 length equals 14 residues.

The gene calls are TRBV7-9 and TRBJ1-5; tentatively, D is TRBD1 (5 bases). This CDR3 is 15 amino acids long. V lost 5 bases and J 4 bases, leaving 15 bases between the germline ends. CDR1 is SEHNR, CDR2 FQNEAQ, per germline (reference sequence). Written as DNA, the CDR3 is TGTGCCAGCAGCCCCGGGGGAGGGCCAAATCAGCCCCAGCATTTT. Translated: CASSPGGGPNQPQHF.

The V call is TRBV5-6, the J call TRBJ2-5, with D perhaps TRBD2 (5 bases). Near its end, the DNA agrees better with TRBJ2-7, so the J call may be wrong. Germline values: CDR1 SGHDT, CDR2 YYEEEE. This CDR3 region has 16 residues. The CDR3 nucleotides read TGTGCCAGCAGCTTGGTTTCTCGAGCGGTGGGCTACGAGCAGTACTTC. Its protein is CASSLVSRAVGYEQYF.

The V and J genes are TRBV6-5 and TRBJ2-2; 7 bases line up with TRBD1. The CDR3 spans 15 residues. V lost 1 base and J lost 5; bases outside the gene matches: 4. The germline V gene has CDR1 MNHEY and CDR2 SVGAGI. CDR3 in amino acids: CASSYYRGGTGELFF. In DNA form, the CDR3 reads TGTGCCAGCAGTTACTACAGGGGTGGAACCGGGGAGCTGTTTTTT.

This clone has just one count. V is TRBV19 and J is TRBJ2-6; D gene uncertain. The CDR3 is 14 residues long. Germline lookup yields CDR1 LNHDA and CDR2 SQIVND (reference sequence). V lost 5 bases and J 0 bases, leaving 5 bases between the germline ends. CDR3 loop: CASSVYSGANVLTF. The CDR3 DNA is TGTGCCAGTAGTGTTTACTCTGGGGCCAACGTCCTGACTTTC.

The chain uses TRBV7-2 and TRBJ1-1; D remains ambiguous. Trimming stripped 3 bases from V and 0 bases from J, with 14 bases between. Per the germline V gene, CDR1 is SGHTA and CDR2 is FQGNSA. CDR3 length: 16 amino acids. CDR3 amino acids: CASSFTRGIMNTEAFF. In DNA, the CDR3 is TGTGCCAGCAGCTTTACCCGGGGAATAATGAACACTGAAGCTTTCTTT.

This chain joins TRBV6-5 and TRBJ1-6; 7 nucleotides line up with TRBD1. Trimming at V came to 9 bases and at J to 7 bases, leaving 9 bases not matched to a gene. The CDR3 length is 14 residues. Germline V gene lookup returns CDR1 MNHEY and CDR2 SVGAGI. The CDR3 DNA follows: TGTGCCAGTACCGTCCGGGACAGAAATTCACCCCTCCACTTT. Translated: CASTVRDRNSPLHF.

J is TRBJ2-5 and V is TRBV5-1; 10 bases are a match to TRBD1. The V gene end was trimmed by 2 bases and the J gene end by 2 bases; junction bases not matched to a gene: 6. The germline V gene has CDR1 SGHRS and CDR2 YFSETQ. This CDR3 has 16 residues. CDR3 DNA sequence: TGCGCCAGCAGCTTAGGACCGGGACAGGGGCAAGAGACCCAGTACTTC. It is translated as CASSLGPGQGQETQYF.

V usage is TRBV4-1 and J usage is TRBJ1-2, with 9 bases matching TRBD1. Germline CDR1 reads MGHRA; CDR2 reads YSYEKL. This CDR3 has 15 residues. V trimming: 2 bases; J trimming: 11 bases; junction bases outside the gene matches: 12. CDR3 region: CASSQLQGAGRRYTF. CDR3 nucleotides: TGCGCCAGCAGCCAACTACAGGGGGCAGGCCGAAGATACACCTTC.

This clone appeared a single time. The rearrangement joins TRBV7-2 to TRBJ2-5; D may be TRBD2 (7 bases). Trimming removed 5 bases from V and 4 bases from J, with 29 bases in between. The CDR3 length is 19 residues. Germline-derived CDR1 and CDR2 are SGHTA and FQGNSA. The CDR3 loop is CASSPGWAGAARRGETQYF. The DNA of the CDR3 is TGTGCCAGCAGCCCTGGGTGGGCGGGGGCAGCACGGAGGGGAGAGACCCAGTACTTC.

The gene calls are TRBV6-6 and TRBJ2-5; the match to TRBD1 covers 9 bases. Near its end, the DNA agrees better with TRBJ2-7, so the J call may be wrong. Per the germline V gene, CDR1 is MNHNY and CDR2 is SVGAGI (reference sequence). The CDR3 runs to 16 residues. The CDR3 loop reads CASSYGGTGLSYEQYF. The DNA of the CDR3 is TGTGCCAGCAGTTACGGCGGGACAGGGCTCTCCTACGAGCAGTACTTC.

The J gene is TRBJ2-6, the V gene TRBV27, with a tentative D call TRBD2 (6 bases). Trimming shortened V by 8 bases and J by 1 base, and 12 bases separated the two germline ends. The germline V gene has CDR1 MNHEY and CDR2 SMNVEV (reference sequence). This CDR3 has 15 amino acids. The CDR3 here is CASFGGASGANVLTF. As DNA, the CDR3 is TGTGCCAGCTTCGGCGGGGCGTCTGGGGCCAACGTCCTGACTTTC.

The rearrangement joins TRBV6-5 to TRBJ2-2; D not resolved. The V end was cut by 8 bases, the J end by 6 bases, with 10 bases between. The germline CDR1 and CDR2 sequences are MNHEY and SVGAGI. The CDR3 consists of 12 residues. CDR3 nucleotides: TGTGCCAGCTGGGCATTGGCCGGGGAGCTGTTTTTT. Translating it yields CASWALAGELFF.

The rearrangement uses TRBV2 and TRBJ2-1, with D possibly matching TRBD1 (5 bases). The germline V and J ends were trimmed by 1 base and 8 bases, with 12 bases remaining between them. Germline CDR1 reads SNHLY; CDR2 reads FYNNEI. The CDR3 consists of 14 residues. The CDR3 bases are TGTGCCAGCAGTGAAGATGGGGCCCACGATGAGCAGTTCTTC. It translates to CASSEDGAHDEQFF. The variable domain in full, with the rest retrieved from reference TRBV2 and TRBJ2-1, is EPEVTQTPSHQVTQMGQEVILRCVPISNHLYFYWYRQILGQKVEFLVSFYNNEISEKSEIFDDQFSVERPDGSNFTLKIRSTKLEDSAMYFCASSEDGAHDEQFFGPGTRLTVL.

The CDR3 DNA follows: TGTGCCAGCAGACAGGTGGGCACAGATACGCAGTATTTT. Protein sequence: CASRQVGTDTQYF. V usage is TRBV2 and J usage is TRBJ2-3; D possibly corresponds to TRBD1 (5 bases). The germline V gene encodes CDR1 SNHLY and CDR2 FYNNEI. The CDR3 length is 13 residues. Trimming shortened V by 6 bases and J by 1 base, and 8 bases separated the two germline ends.

J is TRBJ2-7 and V is TRBV6-1; 7 bases agree with TRBD2. J lost 5 bases, V lost 4 bases, and 11 bases had no gene match. CDR3 length: 15 amino acids. Germline CDR1 MNHNS, CDR2 SASEGT. CDR3 sequence reads: CASSGQRGASNEQYF. CDR3 DNA: TGTGCCAGCAGTGGGCAGCGGGGCGCCTCGAACGAGCAGTACTTC.

The chain carries TRBV5-1 and TRBJ2-7; 12 bases agree with TRBD2. The CDR3 sequence is 14 residues long. V lost 4 bases to trimming and J lost 5 bases; unmatched junction nucleotides: 4. The germline V gene encodes CDR1 SGHRS and CDR2 YFSETQ. CDR3 sequence: CASSRTSGNDEQYF. CDR3 nucleotides: TGCGCCAGCAGCCGGACTAGCGGGAACGACGAGCAGTACTTC.

This sequence joins TRBV11-1 and TRBJ2-5, with 11 positions matching TRBD2. This CDR3 is built from 16 residues. Unmatched junction bases numbered 5, after V lost 0 bases and J lost 5 bases. Germline V gene sequence: CDR1 SGHAT, CDR2 FQDESV (reference sequence). This chain's CDR3 is CASSLALAGAGETQYF. For the CDR3, the DNA is TGTGCCAGCAGCTTAGCACTAGCGGGGGCTGGGGAGACCCAGTACTTC.

This chain connects TRBV10-2 to TRBJ1-4; 10 nucleotides match TRBD1. The CDR3 length is 15 residues. Germline V CDR1 and CDR2: WSHSY, SAAADI. V was pared by 5 bases and J by 8 bases, with 8 bases of the junction left unmatched. CDR3 sequence reads: CASSSTGTGAEKLFF. DNA of the CDR3: TGCGCCAGCAGTTCCACCGGGACAGGGGCCGAAAAACTGTTTTTT.

The CDR3 region has the DNA TGCGCCAGCAGCCAAAGGACTAGCGGGCTTACCGGGGCCAAAAACATTCAGTACTTC. Translated: CASSQRTSGLTGAKNIQYF. The genes are TRBV5-1 and TRBJ2-4; 11 bases fit TRBD2. The CDR3 extends over 19 amino acids. The germline V gene encodes CDR1 SGHRS and CDR2 YFSETQ. The junction had 13 bases not matched to a gene; V was cut back by 4 bases and J by 1 base.